The 22 T cell receptor beta chains below were found in one sample sequenced in a study of OX40 agonist ivuxolimab in advanced cancers. TCRdb's table, derived via immunoSEQ multiplex PCR, lists solely in-frame clones and lacks some. The table shows about 83,000 clones, with 92% occurring only once. This material consisted of CD4+ or CD8+ T cells sorted from blood, taken in a trial of the OX40 agonist ivuxolimab. These receptors all stem from an adult with an advanced solid tumor such as melanoma, head and neck, liver or kidney cancer.

The chain carries TRBV4-1 and TRBJ1-3; no definite D call. The CDR3 loop spans 15 amino acids. Looked up from germline, CDR1 is MGHRA and CDR2 is YSYEKL. The ends were cut back, 1 base at V and 4 bases at J, with 11 bases in the middle. The CDR3 protein is CASSQVGGYGNTIYF. The CDR3 DNA is TGCGCCAGCAGCCAAGTTGGAGGGTACGGAAACACCATATATTTT.

With regard to this clone: Other DNA variants within this sample encode the same CDR3. The chain uses TRBV7-9 and TRBJ2-1; D ambiguous. This CDR3 spans 12 amino acids. Per the germline V gene, CDR1 is SEHNR and CDR2 is FQNEAQ (reference sequence). V lost 5 bases, J lost 7 bases, and 9 bases lay in between. This CDR3 reads CASSPYGNEQFF. DNA for the CDR3: TGTGCCAGCAGCCCCTATGGTAATGAGCAGTTCTTC.

This clone came up once. The chain carries TRBV11-3 and TRBJ2-2; D tentatively reads TRBD1 or TRBD2 (6 bases each). The CDR3 covers 16 residues. V lost 1 base, J lost 7 bases, and 16 bases lay in between. Germline-derived CDR1 and CDR2 are SGHNT and YENEEA. The CDR3 loop reads CASSLGHGGEDGELFF. The CDR3 coding sequence is TGTGCCAGCAGCTTAGGACACGGGGGCGAAGACGGGGAGCTGTTTTTT.

This sequence joins TRBV2 and TRBJ2-7; D not certain. The CDR3 has 14 residues. CDR1 and CDR2 from the germline V gene are SNHLY and FYNNEI. The V gene lost 1 base and the J gene lost 1 base, with 8 bases spanning the gap. Here the CDR3 reads CASSEVTESYEQYF. Here the CDR3 DNA reads TGTGCCAGCAGTGAAGTGACGGAATCCTACGAGCAGTACTTC.

V and J are TRBV5-4 and TRBJ1-1; the D is unclear. This CDR3 region has 13 residues. The germline CDR1 and CDR2 sequences are SGHNT and YYREEE (reference sequence). Trimming took 4 bases from V and 7 from J, leaving 14 bases between them. CDR3 region: CASSLMGDLEAFF. The CDR3 nucleotides are TGTGCCAGCAGCCTCATGGGCGACCTTGAAGCTTTCTTT.

This clone was seen a single time. J is TRBJ2-1 and V is TRBV4-3; 9 positions agree with TRBD2. CDR3 length: 15 residues. After removal of 4 bases from V and 6 bases from J, the junction contained 7 bases not matched to a gene. The germline gives CDR1 LGHNA, CDR2 YSLEER. The CDR3 sequence is CASSPLAGTPNEQFF. The CDR3 bases are TGCGCCAGCAGCCCTCTAGCGGGGACACCCAATGAGCAGTTCTTC.

This chain joins TRBV30 and TRBJ1-2, with no clear D. Per germline, CDR1 GTSNPN and CDR2 SVGIG (reference sequence). Trimming left V 0 bases short and J 4 bases short, with 15 bases between. The CDR3 length is 15 residues. The DNA for the CDR3 is TGTGCCTGGAGTGTAATTTGGGAGGTTACCTATGGCTACACCTTC. Protein: CAWSVIWEVTYGYTF. The whole variable domain, remainder taken from reference TRBV30 and TRBJ1-2, is SQTIHQWPATLVQPVGSPLSLECTVEGTSNPNLYWYRQAAGRGLQLLFYSVGIGQISSEVPQNLSASRPQDRQFILSSKKLLLSDSGFYLCAWSVIWEVTYGYTFGSGTRLTVV.

This clone showed up just once. V gene TRBV9 combines with J gene TRBJ2-7, with no clear D. The germline CDR1 and CDR2 sequences are SGDLS and YYNGEE. This CDR3 spans 14 amino acids. Trimming removed 0 bases from V and 4 bases from J, with 11 bases in between. The CDR3 bases are TGTGCCAGCAGCGTAGCTCCGGAGCTTTACGAGCAGTACTTC. Translation gives CASSVAPELYEQYF.

The rearrangement links TRBV27 to TRBJ2-7; TRBD1 might be the D (5 bases). Between the trimmed V and J ends, which lost 3 bases and 1 base, there was a span of 10 bases. In germline, CDR1 is MNHEY, CDR2 SMNVEV (reference sequence). The CDR3 spans 14 residues. Written as DNA, the CDR3 is TGTGCCAGCAGTTTTCAGGGTGATTCCTACGAGCAGTACTTC. It encodes CASSFQGDSYEQYF.

This chain links TRBV6-6 with TRBJ1-1; TRBD1 is a possible D gene (5 bases). Trimming removed 2 bases from V and 4 bases from J, with 8 bases in between. The CDR3 is 13 residues long. The germline CDR1 and CDR2 sequences are MNHNY and SVGAGI (reference sequence). The CDR3 region has the DNA TGTGCCAGCAGTTACGGAGGGGCCACTGAAGCTTTCTTT. Translated: CASSYGGATEAFF.

The gene calls are TRBV19 and TRBJ2-5; 8 nucleotides agree with TRBD1. CDR1 LNHDA and CDR2 SQIVND come from the germline V gene (reference sequence). V lost 5 bases and J lost 5; bases outside the gene matches: 10. The CDR3 loop spans 15 amino acids. The CDR3 reads CASSVGTGTAETQYF. In DNA form, the CDR3 reads TGTGCCAGTAGTGTAGGGACAGGTACGGCGGAGACCCAGTACTTC.

DNA of the CDR3: TGTGCCAGCAGTCACCCTTCTGGGGGATACACCGGGGAGCTGTTTTTT. This translates into CASSHPSGGYTGELFF. The V gene is TRBV27, the J gene TRBJ2-2; D may be TRBD1 or TRBD2 (5 bases each). With 5 bases removed from V and 3 bases from J, the gap between germline ends came to 16 bases. The CDR3 totals 16 residues. Germline assignment: CDR1 MNHEY and CDR2 SMNVEV (reference sequence).

The J gene is TRBJ2-7, the V gene TRBV7-9; D not certain. CDR1 and CDR2 from the germline V gene are SEHNR and FQNEAQ (reference sequence). Between the trimmed V and J ends, which lost 2 bases and 4 bases, there was a span of 12 bases. The CDR3 sequence is 14 residues long. CDR3 region: CASSLPTEIYEQYF. The DNA of the CDR3 is TGTGCCAGCAGCTTACCCACGGAGATATACGAGCAGTACTTC.

The chain uses TRBV6-6 and TRBJ2-7, with a possible D match to TRBD1 (5 bases). The germline V and J ends were trimmed by 4 bases and 2 bases, with 12 bases remaining between them. Germline values: CDR1 MNHNY, CDR2 SVGAGI (reference sequence). The CDR3 runs 14 residues. The chain's CDR3 is CASSSWGSTYEQYF. The DNA for the CDR3 is TGTGCCAGCAGTTCTTGGGGCAGTACCTACGAGCAGTACTTC.

The chain links TRBV5-6 to TRBJ1-1; tentative D call: TRBD1 (6 bases). The CDR3 loop spans 13 amino acids. Trimming took off 4 bases at V and 6 bases at J, with 13 bases between the two ends. From germline, CDR1 is SGHDT and CDR2 YYEEEE. This CDR3 is CASSPPGGPEAFF. CDR3 DNA: TGTGCCAGCAGCCCACCGGGGGGCCCTGAAGCTTTCTTT.

This chain uses TRBV7-2 with TRBJ2-2, with no clear D. The CDR3 length is 16 residues. Per germline, CDR1 SGHTA and CDR2 FQGNSA. V gave up 4 bases and J gave up 4 bases, with 16 bases separating them. This CDR3 is CASSSPDRSVTGELFF. The CDR3 nucleotides are TGTGCCAGCAGCTCACCCGACCGGAGTGTCACCGGGGAGCTGTTTTTT.

V is TRBV6-1 and J is TRBJ2-1; D is ambiguous. The V gene lost 3 bases and the J gene lost 5 bases, with 17 bases spanning the gap. The CDR3 is made up of 16 amino acids. CDR1 MNHNS and CDR2 SASEGT come from the germline V gene. The CDR3 sequence: CASSEYLPQRDNEQFF. CDR3 in DNA: TGTGCCAGCAGTGAGTATCTTCCCCAAAGGGACAATGAGCAGTTCTTC.

This chain joins TRBV5-4 and TRBJ2-5; D is undetermined. CDR1 is SGHNT and CDR2 is YYREEE in the germline V gene (reference sequence). The CDR3 is 12 residues long. Trimming removed 4 bases from V and 4 bases from J, with 8 bases in between. The CDR3 sequence: CASSQWGETQYF. The CDR3 DNA sequence: TGTGCCAGCAGCCAGTGGGGAGAGACCCAGTACTTC.

The rearrangement uses TRBV9 and TRBJ2-7, with a tentative D call TRBD2 (6 bases). The CDR3 spans 13 residues. Germline V lookup: CDR1 SGDLS, CDR2 YYNGEE. The ends were cut back, 0 bases at V and 9 bases at J, with 13 bases in the middle. CDR3 loop: CASSVGGDVRQYF. In DNA form, the CDR3 reads TGTGCCAGCAGCGTAGGCGGGGACGTTCGGCAGTACTTC.

This chain links TRBV19 with TRBJ2-2; no clear D gene. There are 14 residues in the CDR3. The germline gives CDR1 LNHDA, CDR2 SQIVND (reference sequence). For the CDR3, the DNA is TGTGCAGCTGGAGACCGATATTTTACCGGGGAGCTGTTTTTT. Amino acids: CAAGDRYFTGELFF.

The J gene is TRBJ2-7, the V gene TRBV5-5; D is possibly TRBD1 (6 bases). V dropped 0 bases and J dropped 2 bases, with 18 bases sitting between them. The CDR3 contains 17 residues. Per the germline V gene, CDR1 is SGHKS and CDR2 is YYEKEE (reference sequence). As DNA, the CDR3 is TGTGCCAGCAGCTTGGTCGCCTTGGACAGCGAGGCCTACGAGCAGTACTTC. It translates to CASSLVALDSEAYEQYF.

V and J are TRBV13 and TRBJ1-2; a weak D match, TRBD1 (6 bases). Looked up from germline, CDR1 is PRHDT and CDR2 is FYEKMQ (reference sequence). CDR3 size: 16 residues. V lost 4 bases and J 2 bases, leaving 17 bases between the germline ends. The CDR3 sequence is CASSSIRRQGNYGYTF. In nucleotides, the CDR3 is TGTGCCAGCAGCTCGATCCGCAGGCAGGGGAACTATGGCTACACCTTC.